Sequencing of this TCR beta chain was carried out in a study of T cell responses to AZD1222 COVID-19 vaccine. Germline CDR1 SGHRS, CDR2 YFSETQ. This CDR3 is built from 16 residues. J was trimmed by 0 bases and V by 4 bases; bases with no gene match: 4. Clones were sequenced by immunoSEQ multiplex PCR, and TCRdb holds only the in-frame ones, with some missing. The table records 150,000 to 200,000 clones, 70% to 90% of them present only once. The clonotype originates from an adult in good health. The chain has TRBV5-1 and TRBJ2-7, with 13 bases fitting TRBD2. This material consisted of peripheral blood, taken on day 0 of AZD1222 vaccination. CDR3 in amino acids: CASSLGLAGASYEQYF. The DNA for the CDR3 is TGCGCCAGCAGCCTTGGACTAGCGGGGGCCTCCTACGAGCAGTACTTC.